Following are 30 T cell receptor beta chains from one sample sequenced in a study of blood T cell repertoires in COVID-19. The assay was immunoSEQ multiplex PCR, and TCRdb's table has in-frame clones only and misses some. Of some 250,000 clones detected, 70% to 90% appear once; the ten largest clones hold 1.9%. Material: PBMCs or T cells enriched from blood (not recorded which). The origin of the receptors is a woman between 50 and 59 years old who had recovered from COVID-19.

CDR3 nucleotide sequence: TGTGCCAGCAGTTCCATGACAGGGGGCTATGGCTACACCTTC. This encodes CASSSMTGGYGYTF. The rearrangement uses TRBV27 and TRBJ1-2, with TRBD1 identical over 9 bases. V lost 4 bases and J lost 4; bases outside the gene matches: 4. The CDR3 has 14 amino acids. The V gene's germline CDR1 is MNHEY and CDR2 SMNVEV (reference sequence).

A single count supports this clone. CDR3 coding DNA: TGTGCCAGCAGCTTAGTACAGGGAATCGGTGAAGCTTTCTTT. Translated: CASSLVQGIGEAFF. V usage is TRBV11-2 and J usage is TRBJ1-1, with D possibly matching TRBD1 (6 bases). The germline V gene has CDR1 SGHAT and CDR2 FQNNGV. This CDR3 spans 14 amino acids. The V and J ends lost 1 base and 7 bases respectively, with 13 bases between them. The full variable domain, rest sourced from reference TRBV11-2 and TRBJ1-1, is EAGVAQSPRYKIIEKRQSVAFWCNPISGHATLYWYQQILGQGPKLLIQFQNNGVVDDSQLPKDRFSAERLKGVDSTLKIQPAKLEDSAVYLCASSLVQGIGEAFFGQGTRLTVV.

This chain connects TRBV6-2 or TRBV6-3 to TRBJ2-3; TRBD1 aligns across 8 bases. The V and J ends lost 6 bases and 3 bases, in that order; junction bases with no gene match: 5. This CDR3 contains 14 residues. The V gene's germline CDR1 is MNHEY and CDR2 SVGEGT. The CDR3, as DNA: TGTGCCAGCAGCGGACAGGGAAAGACAGATACGCAGTATTTT. It encodes CASSGQGKTDTQYF.

The gene calls are TRBV15 and TRBJ2-7; a weak D match, TRBD1 (6 bases). Germline CDR1 reads LNHNV; CDR2 reads YYDKDF (reference sequence). CDR3 length: 13 amino acids. The V and J ends lost 4 bases and 5 bases respectively, with 12 bases between them. CDR3 nucleotide sequence: TGTGCCACCAGCACTCCTGGGGGCCACGAGCAGTACTTC. It is translated as CATSTPGGHEQYF.

This rearrangement joins TRBV5-6 to TRBJ1-4; no clear D gene. Germline V gene lookup returns CDR1 SGHDT and CDR2 YYEEEE. The CDR3 is 15 residues long. V was trimmed by 0 bases and J by 4 bases, leaving 10 bases between them. CDR3 in amino acids: CASSLGGQGNEKLFF. The CDR3 DNA reads TGTGCCAGCAGCTTGGGTGGGCAAGGTAATGAAAAACTGTTTTTT.

The chain couples TRBV19 to TRBJ1-2; D gene uncertain. The CDR3 is 15 amino acids. The germline V gene encodes CDR1 LNHDA and CDR2 SQIVND (reference sequence). The V gene lost 5 bases and the J gene lost 4 bases, with 17 bases spanning the gap. CDR3 sequence reads: CASSPSPRSGYGYTF. For the CDR3, the DNA is TGTGCCAGTAGTCCGAGTCCCCGCTCGGGCTATGGCTACACCTTC.

This clone was seen a single time. The V and J genes are TRBV7-9 and TRBJ2-5, with 8 bases matching TRBD1. The V gene's germline CDR1 is SEHNR and CDR2 FQNEAQ (reference sequence). There are 14 residues in the CDR3. After removal of 3 bases from V and 7 bases from J, the junction contained 7 bases not matched to a gene. The CDR3 region is CASSFGQGWGTQYF. DNA for the CDR3: TGTGCCAGCAGCTTCGGACAGGGATGGGGGACCCAGTACTTC.

The chain recombines TRBV4-2 with TRBJ2-2; 10 nucleotides line up with TRBD2. This CDR3 contains 16 residues. J lost 4 bases, V lost 7 bases, and 9 bases had no gene match. CDR1 is LGHNA, CDR2 YNFKEQ, per germline. The CDR3 coding sequence is TGTGCCAGCACCCCTCCGAGCGGGAGGGGCACCGGGGAGCTGTTTTTT. Protein: CASTPPSGRGTGELFF.

Here the CDR3 reads CASSSAASSYNEQFF. The CDR3 nucleotides read TGTGCCAGCAGCTCAGCTGCTAGCTCCTACAATGAGCAGTTCTTC. This chain connects TRBV7-2 to TRBJ2-1; D gene ambiguous. The CDR3 totals 15 residues. Germline V CDR1 and CDR2: SGHTA, FQGNSA. Trimming pared 4 bases from V and 0 bases from J, leaving 10 bases between.

The V call is TRBV28, the J call TRBJ2-1; D possibly corresponds to TRBD2 (6 bases). Germline CDR1 reads MDHEN; CDR2 reads SYDVKM. CDR3 length: 15 residues. Trimming shortened V by 7 bases and J by 4 bases, and 17 bases separated the two germline ends. This CDR3 reads CASNAHGGWYNEQFF. CDR3 nucleotide sequence: TGTGCCAGCAATGCCCACGGAGGGTGGTACAATGAGCAGTTCTTC. Using reference TRBV28 and TRBJ2-1 for the parts outside the CDR3, the full variable domain is DVKVTQSSRYLVKRTGEKVFLECVQDMDHENMFWYRQDPGLGLRLIYFSYDVKMKEKGDIPEGYSVSREKKERFSLILESASTNQTSMYLCASNAHGGWYNEQFFGPGTRLTVL.

This clone has a single count. The J gene is TRBJ2-7, the V gene TRBV5-6, with 7 nucleotides matching TRBD2. There are 15 residues in the CDR3. V lost 2 bases, J lost 3 bases, and 8 bases stayed unmatched. CDR1 SGHDT and CDR2 YYEEEE come from the germline V gene. The CDR3 sequence: CASSFLSGPLYEQYF. CDR3 DNA sequence: TGTGCCAGCAGCTTCCTTAGCGGGCCGCTCTACGAGCAGTACTTC.

J is TRBJ2-3 and V is TRBV6-5; D remains ambiguous. Germline loops: CDR1 MNHEY, CDR2 SVGAGI. The CDR3 contains 13 residues. V lost 6 bases to trimming and J lost 3 bases, with 10 bases between them. DNA of the CDR3: TGTGCCAGCAGCCCACCGGGTACAGATACGCAGTATTTT. It encodes CASSPPGTDTQYF.

The J gene is TRBJ1-5, the V gene TRBV6-6; D possibly corresponds to TRBD1 (5 bases). V dropped 8 bases and J dropped 0 bases, with 11 bases sitting between them. Germline CDR1 and CDR2: MNHNY and SVGAGI (reference sequence). This CDR3 contains 14 residues. Written as DNA, the CDR3 is TGTGCCAGCGATCAGGGCGATAGCAATCAGCCCCAGCATTTT. It yields the protein CASDQGDSNQPQHF.

The chain is built from TRBV7-2 and TRBJ1-2; D uncertain. V was trimmed by 3 bases and J by 4 bases, leaving 6 bases between them. The germline V gene has CDR1 SGHTA and CDR2 FQGNSA. CDR3 size: 12 residues. The CDR3 DNA sequence: TGTGCCAGCAGCTTCTCCGTCTATGGCTACACCTTC. It encodes CASSFSVYGYTF.

This clone was counted a single time. J is TRBJ2-7 and V is TRBV18; 10 bases line up with TRBD1. Per the germline V gene, CDR1 is KGHSH and CDR2 is LQKENI. V shed 2 bases and J 3 bases; nucleotides not matched to a gene: 4. This CDR3 comprises 15 residues. The CDR3 loop reads CASSPGGTGVYEQYF. The CDR3, as DNA: TGTGCCAGCTCACCAGGCGGGACAGGGGTCTACGAGCAGTACTTC. Together with reference TRBV18 and TRBJ2-7, the CDR3 gives the full variable domain: NAGVMQNPRHLVRRRGQEARLRCSPMKGHSHVYWYRQLPEEGLKFMVYLQKENIIDESGMPKERFSAEFPKEGPSILRIQQVVRGDSAAYFCASSPGGTGVYEQYFGPGTRLTVT.

V usage is TRBV11-2 and J usage is TRBJ2-3, with 8 bases aligning to TRBD2. Looked up from germline, CDR1 is SGHAT and CDR2 is FQNNGV. The V segment lost 4 bases and the J segment 0 bases; nucleotides outside the gene matches: 3. CDR3 length: 15 residues. The CDR3 nucleotides read TGTGCCAGCAGCTACCCTAGCGGGAGCACAGATACGCAGTATTTT. This translates into CASSYPSGSTDTQYF.

The chain uses TRBV6-5 and TRBJ2-3, with D possibly matching TRBD2 (5 bases). Per germline, CDR1 MNHEY and CDR2 SVGAGI. This CDR3 is 13 amino acids long. Trimming left V 5 bases short and J 5 bases short, with 11 bases between. The CDR3 sequence: CASSPPGLDTQYF. The CDR3 region has the DNA TGTGCCAGCAGTCCCCCGGGGTTAGATACGCAGTATTTT.

The chain employs TRBV5-8 and TRBJ2-3; D is perhaps TRBD2 (6 bases). Germline V gives CDR1 SGHTS, CDR2 YDEGEE. With 1 base removed from V and 5 bases from J, the gap between germline ends came to 8 bases. CDR3 length equals 13 residues. CDR3 amino acids: CASSLMGGDTQYF. The CDR3 bases are TGTGCCAGCAGCTTGATGGGAGGAGATACGCAGTATTTT.

This chain joins TRBV5-1 and TRBJ2-1, with D possibly being TRBD1 (5 bases). In germline, CDR1 is SGHRS, CDR2 YFSETQ. There are 13 residues in the CDR3. Between the trimmed V and J ends, which lost 4 bases and 2 bases, there was a span of 7 bases. Written as DNA, the CDR3 is TGCGCCAGCAGCCCGGACACCTACAATGAGCAGTTCTTC. It encodes CASSPDTYNEQFF.

This clone was observed a handful of times. The chain links TRBV7-2 to TRBJ1-5; 7 nucleotides line up with TRBD1. With 3 bases clipped from V and 3 bases from J, the junction kept 2 bases outside the gene matches. The CDR3 has 14 residues. Germline V gene data show CDR1 as SGHTA and CDR2 as FQGNSA. CDR3 residues: CASSLDRTNQPQHF. As DNA, the CDR3 is TGTGCCAGCAGCTTGGACAGGACCAATCAGCCCCAGCATTTT.

There are a few counts of this clone. CDR3 sequence reads: CASSLFSVGLAGNEQFF. CDR3 DNA sequence: TGTGCCAGCAGTTTATTCAGCGTTGGGCTAGCAGGTAATGAGCAGTTCTTC. This chain joins TRBV27 and TRBJ2-1, with D tentatively TRBD2 (5 bases). V lost 1 base and J 7 bases, leaving 20 bases between the germline ends. The CDR3 has 17 amino acids. Germline CDR1 and CDR2: MNHEY and SMNVEV (reference sequence).

The V and J genes are TRBV6-6 and TRBJ1-3; 10 bases align to TRBD1. The germline V gene has CDR1 MNHNY and CDR2 SVGAGI (reference sequence). The CDR3 is made up of 19 amino acids. The J segment lost 0 bases and the V segment lost 5 bases, leaving 13 bases of the junction unmatched. The CDR3 spells CASSRSGTGAALSGNTIYF. In DNA form, the CDR3 reads TGTGCCAGCAGTCGATCCGGGACAGGGGCCGCGCTCTCTGGAAACACCATATATTTT.

V is TRBV19 and J is TRBJ2-3; a possible D gene is TRBD1 (5 bases). Germline assignment: CDR1 LNHDA and CDR2 SQIVND (reference sequence). The CDR3 covers 15 residues. The germline V and J ends were trimmed by 3 bases and 0 bases, with 10 bases remaining between them. The CDR3 DNA sequence: TGTGCCAGTAGTATCCGGACACCGAGCACAGATACGCAGTATTTT. Protein: CASSIRTPSTDTQYF.

This sequence joins TRBV2 and TRBJ1-1; possibly TRBD1 for D (5 bases). Trimming took off 3 bases at V and 4 bases at J, with 6 bases between the two ends. Germline CDR1 SNHLY, CDR2 FYNNEI. The CDR3 spans 12 residues. In DNA, the CDR3 is TGTGCCAGCAGTGACAGGGCCACTGAAGCTTTCTTT. Translation gives CASSDRATEAFF. Full variable domain (missing parts from reference TRBV2 and TRBJ1-1): EPEVTQTPSHQVTQMGQEVILRCVPISNHLYFYWYRQILGQKVEFLVSFYNNEISEKSEIFDDQFSVERPDGSNFTLKIRSTKLEDSAMYFCASSDRATEAFFGQGTRLTVV.

This clone has a single count. This chain connects TRBV5-4 to TRBJ1-4, with 8 bases lining up with TRBD1. The length of the CDR3 is 16 residues. Germline CDR1 reads SGHNT; CDR2 reads YYREEE (reference sequence). Trimming took 2 bases from V and 8 from J; bases not matched to a gene: 11. The CDR3 DNA sequence: TGTGCCAGCAGCTTTTACGAGACAGGGGTTACGGAAAAACTGTTTTTT. It encodes CASSFYETGVTEKLFF.

The chain carries TRBV9 and TRBJ1-3, with TRBD1 identical over 7 bases. Trimming cost V 4 bases and J 4 bases; bases outside gene matches: 5. Germline V gives CDR1 SGDLS, CDR2 YYNGEE. The CDR3 has 14 residues. Written as DNA, the CDR3 is TGTGCCAGCAGCCCGAGGGACAGCGGAAACACCATATATTTT. Protein sequence: CASSPRDSGNTIYF.

CDR3 bases: TGTGCCAGCAGTTTTTTAGCTAACTATGGCTACACCTTC. Translation gives CASSFLANYGYTF. The chain combines TRBV27 with TRBJ1-2; no reliable D call. The germline V and J ends were trimmed by 3 bases and 0 bases, with 5 bases remaining between them. Germline values: CDR1 MNHEY, CDR2 SMNVEV (reference sequence). The CDR3 sequence is 13 residues long.

The rearrangement uses TRBV28 and TRBJ1-1, with D unclear. V shed 6 bases and J shed 0 bases, with 20 bases lying between them. Germline loops: CDR1 MDHEN, CDR2 SYDVKM. The CDR3 is 17 residues long. For the CDR3, the DNA is TGTGCCAGCAGGCCCTGGGTGGGCAAAGCTATGAACACTGAAGCTTTCTTT. Its translation: CASRPWVGKAMNTEAFF.

The J gene is TRBJ2-3, the V gene TRBV4-1, with TRBD2 matching 7 bases. CDR1 and CDR2 (germline): MGHRA, YSYEKL. The CDR3 is 16 amino acids. V shed 4 bases and J 0 bases; nucleotides not matched to a gene: 7. The CDR3 reads CASSPLGGISTDTQYF. In nucleotides, the CDR3 is TGCGCCAGCAGCCCCCTGGGGGGGATTAGCACAGATACGCAGTATTTT.

V usage is TRBV5-5 and J usage is TRBJ1-5, with 7 bases matching TRBD1. The CDR3 totals 16 residues. Germline CDR1 is SGHKS and CDR2 is YYEKEE (reference sequence). Trimming removed 0 bases from V and 0 bases from J; junction bases left unmatched: 3. The CDR3 bases are TGTGCCAGCAGCTTGGTCGGGACAGTTAGCAATCAGCCCCAGCATTTT. It encodes CASSLVGTVSNQPQHF.